The 24 T cell receptor beta chains below come from one sample, sequenced in a study of tumor-infiltrating lymphocytes in primary liver carcinoma. The blood RNA (from unsorted whole blood) was obtained, and germline DNA was also extracted. Using a constant-region primer together with ProtoScript II reverse transcriptase, TCR beta cDNA was made from roughly 520 ng of total RNA. ARM-PCR was slightly modified, and three nested multiplex PCR rounds with it gave rise to the TCR beta libraries. The first two PCR rounds, nine to ten cycles each, used TRBV1-TRBV30 forward primers and a C-beta reverse primer. Each CDR3 protein is one row after TCRdb ran MiXCR on the multiplex PCR reads. Of about 330,000 distinct CDR3 sequences listed, around 60% were seen once; the top ten hold 5.5% to 7%. The material sequenced was peripheral blood. The receptors here all came from a man in his forties or fifties with primary liver carcinoma and hepatitis B virus infection.

Concerning this clonotype: A much larger clonotype is one base distant, so this may be a read error. No conserved phenylalanine or tryptophan ends this CDR3, so it is likely a read error. The V call is TRBV12-3 or TRBV12-4, the J call TRBJ1-1; weak D call: TRBD1 (5 bases). Between the trimmed V and J ends, which lost 3 bases and 4 bases, there was a span of 12 bases. The CDR3 length is 14 residues. The CDR3 loop is CASSLGGVITEAFS. CDR3 bases: TGTGCCAGCAGTTTGGGAGGGGTTATCACTGAAGCTTTCTCT.

In regard to this clonotype: At one boundary the junction diverges from the germline segment, which might be a read error. The chain uses TRBV11-2 and TRBJ2-7, with 7 bases lining up with TRBD1. Germline V gene data show CDR1 as SGHAT and CDR2 as FQNNGV. The CDR3 extends over 15 amino acids. CDR3 in amino acids: CASSLTTGVPYVQYF. DNA for the CDR3: TGTGCCAGCAGCTTAACAACAGGGGTCCCTTACGTGCAGTACTTC.

Regarding this clonotype: A read error may be the cause here, since a much bigger clone is one base away. The gene calls are TRBV13 and TRBJ2-5; D might be TRBD1 or TRBD2, each matching 5 bases. The J call may be in error: the DNA end matches TRBJ2-7 better. Germline lookup yields CDR1 PRHDT and CDR2 FYEKMQ (reference sequence). This CDR3 has 14 amino acids. In DNA form, the CDR3 reads TGTGCCAGCAGCTCAAGACGGGGCCCCTACGAGCAGTACTTC. The encoded protein is CASSSRRGPYEQYF.

Points on this clonotype: A much larger clonotype is one base distant, so this may be a read error. This rearrangement joins TRBV4-2 to TRBJ2-1; no clear D. The CDR3 runs 13 residues. Germline V gene data show CDR1 as LGHNA and CDR2 as YNFKEQ. Trimming took 3 bases from V and 10 from J, leaving 13 bases between them. CDR3 nucleotides: TGTGCCAGCAGCCATGATAGTCCGGTAGAGCAGTTCTTC. It yields the protein CASSHDSPVEQFF.

A note on this clonotype: A much larger clone differs from this one at a single base, so this may be a read error. The J gene is TRBJ2-1, the V gene TRBV5-4, with 8 bases fitting TRBD2. The CDR3 runs 15 residues. The V and J ends lost 10 bases and 7 bases, in that order; junction bases with no gene match: 16. CDR1 is SGHNT, CDR2 YYREEE, per germline (reference sequence). The CDR3 loop is CARTVAGKAYNEQFF. CDR3 DNA: TGTGCCCGCACCGTAGCGGGAAAGGCGTATAATGAGCAGTTCTTC.

The CDR3 DNA follows: TGTGCCAGCATGAGGACTAACGGATTCCAAGAGACCCAGTACTTC. It translates to CASMRTNGFQETQYF. The V and J genes are TRBV5-4 and TRBJ2-5, with a weak D call TRBD2 (6 bases). The CDR3 covers 15 residues. V shed 6 bases and J shed 1 base, with 16 bases lying between them. Germline CDR1 is SGHNT and CDR2 is YYREEE (reference sequence).

This clonotype was counted between two and nine times. Here the CDR3 DNA reads TGTGCCAGCAGTGAAGCTCGGGAACCAAGGGGGACACCCCTCCACTTT. Translation: CASSEAREPRGTPLHF. The V call is TRBV6-1, the J call TRBJ1-6; D may be TRBD1 (6 bases). V was trimmed by 0 bases and J by 11 bases, leaving 17 bases between them. The CDR3 length is 16 residues. Germline CDR1 MNHNS, CDR2 SASEGT.

This clonotype was recorded at least ten times. The CDR3 loop is CASSYLAKNIQYF. Here the CDR3 DNA reads TGTGCCAGCAGTTACCTAGCCAAAAACATTCAGTACTTC. V gene TRBV6-6 combines with J gene TRBJ2-4; no clear D. This CDR3 has 13 amino acids. V was pared by 2 bases and J by 0 bases, with 2 bases between. Germline V gives CDR1 MNHNY, CDR2 SVGAGI (reference sequence).

Of note for this clonotype: A much larger clone differs by one base, so this may be a read error. The CDR3 end shows no conserved phenylalanine or tryptophan, and so a read error is likely. The CDR3, as DNA: TGTGCCAGCAGAAGCCGGGGTGGCAATCAGCCCCAGCATTCT. Encoded protein: CASRSRGGNQPQHS. This chain joins TRBV13 and TRBJ1-5, with no clear D. The CDR3 spans 14 residues. Between the trimmed V and J ends, which lost 6 bases and 2 bases, there was a span of 11 bases. The germline V gene has CDR1 PRHDT and CDR2 FYEKMQ (reference sequence).

The V and J genes are TRBV11-2 and TRBJ2-7, with D possibly being TRBD1 (5 bases). In germline, CDR1 is SGHAT, CDR2 FQNNGV. The CDR3 length is 17 residues. V dropped 3 bases and J dropped 6 bases, with 24 bases sitting between them. CDR3 amino acids: CASSFFLPPNRLGEQYF. In nucleotides, the CDR3 is TGTGCCAGCAGCTTTTTCCTCCCCCCGAACAGGCTAGGCGAGCAGTACTTC.

V and J are TRBV20-1 and TRBJ2-5, with 10 bases fitting TRBD2. V shed 0 bases, J shed 1 base, and the junction held 5 bases outside the gene matches. CDR3 length: 16 residues. The germline CDR1 and CDR2 sequences are DFQATT and SNEGSKA (reference sequence). In nucleotides, the CDR3 is TGCAGTGCTAGAGATCCTAGCGGGAGAGGCCAAGAGACCCAGTACTTC. Its protein is CSARDPSGRGQETQYF.

Note on this clonotype: Germline and junction disagree at one end, which may indicate a read error. The chain couples TRBV29-1 to TRBJ2-1; no firm D call. Germline V gene sequence: CDR1 SQVTM, CDR2 ANQGSEA. The CDR3 spans 14 residues. The CDR3 region has the DNA TGCAGCCTTGAAGATCGACTGACTTTCAATGAGCAGTTCTTC. This codes for CSLEDRLTFNEQFF.

The chain combines TRBV11-2 with TRBJ2-7; 12 positions match TRBD2. Germline V CDR1 and CDR2: SGHAT, FQNNGV. The V and J ends lost 3 bases and 9 bases, in that order; junction bases with no gene match: 9. The CDR3 has 15 residues. In DNA form, the CDR3 reads TGTGCCAGCAGCTTCCCGACTAGCGGGGGTGGTGGGCAGTACTTC. Encoded protein: CASSFPTSGGGGQYF.

Worth noting for this clonotype: An end of the junction does not agree with germline; a read error may underlie this. The chain recombines TRBV11-2 with TRBJ2-7; D might be TRBD1 (6 bases). CDR1 and CDR2 from the germline V gene are SGHAT and FQNNGV. The CDR3 has 16 amino acids. This CDR3 is CASSHTTDRRGYEQYF. The CDR3 DNA is TGCGCCAGCAGCCACACAACCGACAGGAGAGGTTACGAGCAGTACTTC.

Only one count was recorded for this clonotype. The junction departs from the called germline gene at one end, perhaps through a read error. V gene TRBV7-9 combines with J gene TRBJ1-1, with a possible D match to TRBD1 (6 bases). The CDR3 totals 11 residues. Germline CDR1 is SEHNR and CDR2 is FQNEAQ (reference sequence). The CDR3 DNA is TGTGCCAGCAACACAGGGATTGAAGCTTCCTTT. This translates into CASNTGIEASF.

Regarding this clonotype: A much larger clone differs by one base, so this may be a read error. This chain links TRBV6-2 or TRBV6-3 with TRBJ2-1; possible D gene TRBD1, 5 bases. CDR3 length equals 13 residues. The V gene's germline CDR1 is MNHEY and CDR2 SVGEGT. The germline V and J ends were trimmed by 4 bases and 4 bases, with 8 bases remaining between them. The CDR3 DNA reads TGTGCCAGCAGTTGGACACTTTACAATGAGCAGTTCTTC. This encodes CASSWTLYNEQFF.

This clonotype was found many times. This chain uses TRBV11-2 with TRBJ2-7, with no clear D. The V gene lost 5 bases and the J gene lost 0 bases, with 11 bases spanning the gap. CDR1 is SGHAT and CDR2 is FQNNGV in the germline V gene. The CDR3 consists of 14 residues. Written as DNA, the CDR3 is TGTGCCAGCAGCCGTGGGCAGGACTCCTACGAGCAGTACTTC. Translating gives CASSRGQDSYEQYF.

Note on this clonotype: At one end, the junction sequence differs from germline, possibly due to a read error. V is TRBV4-1 and J is TRBJ2-5; TRBD2 aligns across 10 bases. The length of the CDR3 is 17 residues. Per germline, CDR1 MGHRA and CDR2 YSYEKL. The CDR3 reads CASSQEAGLAAQEIQYF. CDR3 sequence (DNA): TGCGCCAGCAGCCAAGAGGCCGGACTAGCGGCTCAAGAGATCCAGTACTTC.

As to this clonotype: It may be a read error: a sequence one base away is much more abundant. The chain has TRBV6-2 or TRBV6-3 and TRBJ2-7; a possible D gene is TRBD1 (5 bases). CDR3 length equals 15 residues. CDR1 and CDR2 from the germline V gene are MNHEY and SVGEGT. The CDR3 sequence: CTSSSHLGRAYEQYF. The CDR3 DNA reads as TGTACCAGCAGTTCCCACTTGGGGCGAGCCTACGAGCAGTACTTC.

As concerns this clonotype: This may stem from a read error, because a much larger clone lies one nucleotide away. The rearrangement uses TRBV6-5 and TRBJ2-5, with 8 nucleotides matching TRBD2. J lost 7 bases, V lost 0 bases, and 22 bases had no gene match. The CDR3 is made up of 20 amino acids. The germline gives CDR1 MNHEY, CDR2 SVGAGI. The chain's CDR3 is CASSYSYTSGRNGPRGTQYF. The CDR3 bases are TGTGCCAGCAGTTACTCGTACACGAGCGGGAGAAATGGGCCTCGAGGGACCCAGTACTTC.

A remark on this clonotype: One junction end disagrees with the germline gene, perhaps due to a read error. The genes are TRBV28 and TRBJ2-7, with D possibly TRBD1 on 6 matching bases. This CDR3 is 15 amino acids long. CDR1 and CDR2 from the germline V gene are MDHEN and SYDVKM. For the CDR3, the DNA is TGTGCCAGGAGTTCCCCCGGACAGAGCTCCTACGAGCAGTACTTC. Amino acids: CARSSPGQSSYEQYF.

The rearrangement uses TRBV4-2 and TRBJ2-2; either TRBD1 or TRBD2 may supply D (6 bases each). The germline gives CDR1 LGHNA, CDR2 YNFKEQ. Trimming removed 0 bases from V and 2 bases from J, with 13 bases in between. This CDR3 comprises 17 residues. As DNA, the CDR3 is TGTGCCAGCAGCCAAGAACCCAGGGGAGGTAACACCGGGGAGCTGTTTTTT. It specifies CASSQEPRGGNTGELFF.

Comments on this clonotype: The junction departs from the called germline gene at one end, perhaps through a read error. The chain carries TRBV4-3 and TRBJ1-1; D possibly corresponds to TRBD1 (5 bases). Germline CDR1 LGHNA, CDR2 YSLEER. The CDR3 covers 14 residues. Here the CDR3 reads CASSQPTVNTEASF. CDR3 sequence (DNA): TGTGCCAGCAGCCAACCGACAGTGAACACAGAAGCTTCCTTT.

Comments on this clonotype: A read error may explain this, as a much larger clone is one base away. The chain recombines TRBV6-1 with TRBJ2-7; possibly TRBD2 for D (5 bases). Germline V CDR1 and CDR2: MNHNS, SASEGT. The CDR3 covers 15 residues. V was shortened by 6 bases and J by 4 bases, with 19 bases between the two germline ends. The CDR3 region is CASRDAGLRDYEQYF. CDR3 coding DNA: TGTGCCAGCAGGGATGCGGGCCTCAGAGATTACGAGCAGTACTTC.